This passage covers 29 T cell receptor beta chains from one sample sequenced in a study of T cell changes during pregnancy in multiple sclerosis. TCRdb's copy holds only in-frame clones and misses some; the assay was immunoSEQ multiplex PCR. The sample carries approximately 22,000 clones, 90% to 95% recorded once. The sample in question was CD8+ T cells from peripheral blood mononuclear cells, obtained in the third trimester of pregnancy. The receptors stem from a female donor with multiple sclerosis, enrolled in a pregnancy study.

This chain links TRBV7-9 with TRBJ1-3; D is unresolved. V was shortened by 4 bases and J by 4 bases, with 5 bases between the two germline ends. The length of the CDR3 is 12 residues. The germline V gene encodes CDR1 SEHNR and CDR2 FQNEAQ (reference sequence). DNA for the CDR3: TGTGCCAGCAGCTCACAGGGAAACACCATATATTTT. It codes for CASSSQGNTIYF.

The chain has TRBV5-5 and TRBJ1-2; D possibly corresponds to TRBD1 (5 bases). V lost 4 bases to trimming and J lost 0 bases, with 16 bases between them. There are 16 residues in the CDR3. Germline V gene lookup returns CDR1 SGHKS and CDR2 YYEKEE (reference sequence). CDR3 nucleotide sequence: TGTGCCAGCAGCCCCTACGCGGGGGGAGCTAACTATGGCTACACCTTC. Residues: CASSPYAGGANYGYTF.

CDR3 region: CASSSPSGQFNEKLFF. The CDR3 bases are TGTGCCAGCAGCTCCCCCTCGGGACAGTTTAATGAAAAACTGTTTTTT. J is TRBJ1-4 and V is TRBV7-8; 7 nucleotides line up with TRBD1. J lost 4 bases, V lost 4 bases, and 9 bases had no gene match. The CDR3 length is 16 residues. Germline V gene lookup returns CDR1 SGHVS and CDR2 FQNEAQ.

V is TRBV4-1 and J is TRBJ2-5, with D unclear. TRBJ2-7 explains the end of the DNA better; the J call may be wrong. CDR1 and CDR2 from the germline V gene are MGHRA and YSYEKL. The CDR3 sequence is 14 residues long. The CDR3 DNA reads as TGCGCCAGCAGCCTCAACACTGTTCTGGGCGAGCAGTACTTC. This sequence encodes CASSLNTVLGEQYF.

By proportion, this clone is medium-sized. V is TRBV27 and J is TRBJ2-7; 10 bases line up with TRBD1. V dropped 6 bases and J dropped 3; count of bases not matched to a gene: 5. The CDR3 has 14 residues. Germline V lookup: CDR1 MNHEY, CDR2 SMNVEV (reference sequence). In DNA form, the CDR3 reads TGTGCCAGCAGCGAAGGGACAGGGGACTACGAGCAGTACTTC. As protein: CASSEGTGDYEQYF.

The V call is TRBV11-1, the J call TRBJ2-7; weak D call: TRBD1 (6 bases). Germline V gene data show CDR1 as SGHAT and CDR2 as FQDESV (reference sequence). This CDR3 spans 11 amino acids. V dropped 3 bases and J dropped 8 bases, with 8 bases sitting between them. CDR3 bases: TGTGCCAGCAGCTTGAGGGGGAAGCAGTACTTC. Its translation is CASSLRGKQYF.

The chain joins TRBV7-9 to TRBJ2-1; 7 bases are shared with TRBD1. The V segment lost 3 bases and the J segment 4 bases; nucleotides outside the gene matches: 0. Germline V lookup: CDR1 SEHNR, CDR2 FQNEAQ (reference sequence). This CDR3 contains 13 residues. CDR3 in amino acids: CASSLTGYNEQFF. The CDR3 region has the DNA TGTGCCAGCAGCTTGACAGGGTACAATGAGCAGTTCTTC.

V gene TRBV4-2 combines with J gene TRBJ2-3, with a tentative D call TRBD2 (6 bases). The germline V and J ends were trimmed by 0 bases and 1 base, with 11 bases remaining between them. The CDR3 is 16 amino acids. Germline V gene lookup returns CDR1 LGHNA and CDR2 YNFKEQ. The CDR3 DNA reads TGTGCCAGCAGCCAAGATATCGCTAGCGGCACAGATACGCAGTATTTT. As protein: CASSQDIASGTDTQYF.

V and J are TRBV2 and TRBJ2-1, with D possibly TRBD2 on 6 matching bases. This CDR3 comprises 15 residues. Germline V gene sequence: CDR1 SNHLY, CDR2 FYNNEI. V was cut by 11 bases and J by 7 bases, with 24 bases left in between. CDR3 loop: CAFRSPGRSGNEQFF. The CDR3 DNA reads as TGTGCCTTTCGAAGCCCGGGGAGGTCTGGGAATGAGCAGTTCTTC.

Only one count was recorded for this clone. V and J are TRBV5-1 and TRBJ2-1, with TRBD2 matching over 10 bases. V was clipped by 0 bases and J by 7 bases; unmatched bases: 7. CDR3 size: 16 residues. CDR1 is SGHRS and CDR2 is YFSETQ in the germline V gene. For the CDR3, the DNA is TGCGCCAGCAGCTTGGCCCTAGCGGGGGTCGCAAATGAGCAGTTCTTC. Its protein is CASSLALAGVANEQFF.

In DNA, the CDR3 is TGTGCCAGCAGCTTGAATCTGGACAGGGATCCCCTGGGTGGCTACACCTTC. This encodes CASSLNLDRDPLGGYTF. V usage is TRBV7-2 and J usage is TRBJ1-2, with 8 nucleotides matching TRBD1. Germline CDR1 reads SGHTA; CDR2 reads FQGNSA. The CDR3 loop spans 17 amino acids. With V trimmed by 3 bases and J by 7 bases, 16 bases remained unmatched.

J is TRBJ1-1 and V is TRBV7-9; D not certain. V was clipped by 5 bases and J by 0 bases, with 10 bases between them. The length of the CDR3 is 14 residues. The germline gives CDR1 SEHNR, CDR2 FQNEAQ (reference sequence). CDR3 sequence reads: CASSVTEMNTEAFF. DNA for the CDR3: TGTGCCAGCAGCGTAACAGAAATGAACACTGAAGCTTTCTTT.

The chain uses TRBV27 and TRBJ1-4, with D tentatively TRBD1 (6 bases). Per germline, CDR1 MNHEY and CDR2 SMNVEV (reference sequence). The CDR3 contains 15 residues. V shed 0 bases and J shed 14 bases, with 19 bases lying between them. CDR3 coding DNA: TGTGCCAGCAGTTTATCCCAGGACCTTGCCCAGGGGCTGTTTTTT. Translated: CASSLSQDLAQGLFF.

This clone was found once. The chain combines TRBV4-2 with TRBJ2-7; 12 bases are a match to TRBD2. With 4 bases clipped from V and 2 bases from J, the junction kept 9 bases outside the gene matches. Per the germline V gene, CDR1 is LGHNA and CDR2 is YNFKEQ. There are 17 residues in the CDR3. The CDR3 loop is CASSPPGLAGTPYEQYF. CDR3 coding DNA: TGTGCCAGCAGCCCCCCGGGACTAGCGGGCACCCCCTACGAGCAGTACTTC.

The chain recombines TRBV27 with TRBJ2-3, with D perhaps matching TRBD2 (6 bases). This CDR3 contains 14 residues. Germline V gene data show CDR1 as MNHEY and CDR2 as SMNVEV (reference sequence). V was cut by 5 bases and J by 4 bases, with 13 bases left in between. Here the CDR3 reads CASSTKRAADTQYF. CDR3 in DNA: TGTGCCAGCAGTACCAAGCGGGCGGCAGATACGCAGTATTTT.

The J gene is TRBJ2-1, the V gene TRBV19; 11 positions agree with TRBD2. Germline V lookup: CDR1 LNHDA, CDR2 SQIVND (reference sequence). This CDR3 region has 14 residues. Trimming took 8 bases from V and 6 from J; bases not matched to a gene: 6. CDR3 in amino acids: CASSVAGGPNEQFF. CDR3 nucleotide sequence: TGTGCCAGTTCCGTAGCGGGAGGGCCCAATGAGCAGTTCTTC.

The J gene is TRBJ2-5, the V gene TRBV13; D ambiguous. Germline assignment: CDR1 PRHDT and CDR2 FYEKMQ (reference sequence). V was clipped by 3 bases and J by 3 bases, with 11 bases between them. This CDR3 region has 14 residues. CDR3 sequence: CASSFQISEETQYF. In DNA, the CDR3 is TGTGCCAGCAGCTTCCAGATATCAGAAGAGACCCAGTACTTC.

This chain links TRBV29-1 with TRBJ2-3, with D perhaps TRBD1 (5 bases). The CDR3 consists of 19 residues. Germline V gene sequence: CDR1 SQVTM, CDR2 ANQGSEA. Trimming took 0 bases from V and 0 from J, leaving 22 bases between them. For the CDR3, the DNA is TGCAGCGTTGAAGATCCTGGCAGGGCGCCTATTAGTAGCACAGATACGCAGTATTTT. It specifies CSVEDPGRAPISSTDTQYF.

The CDR3 is CASRRVRWGDTEAFF. The CDR3 DNA reads TGCGCCAGCAGGCGCGTAAGGTGGGGGGACACTGAAGCTTTCTTT. The chain couples TRBV4-3 to TRBJ1-1, with D perhaps TRBD1 (5 bases). CDR3 size: 15 residues. Trimming removed 6 bases at V and 3 bases at J, with 17 bases between. Germline V gene sequence: CDR1 LGHNA, CDR2 YSLEER.

This chain joins TRBV28 and TRBJ2-1; 7 bases align to TRBD1. The CDR3 covers 15 residues. Trimming removed 8 bases from V and 4 bases from J; junction bases left unmatched: 11. Germline CDR1 is MDHEN and CDR2 is SYDVKM. The CDR3 region is CASAPRDSAYNEQFF. The CDR3, as DNA: TGTGCCAGCGCTCCTCGGGACAGTGCTTACAATGAGCAGTTCTTC.

This clone has a handful of counts. The J gene is TRBJ1-4, the V gene TRBV9; 7 bases agree with TRBD1. Unmatched junction bases numbered 8, after V lost 4 bases and J lost 5 bases. Germline assignment: CDR1 SGDLS and CDR2 YYNGEE. The CDR3 spans 15 residues. The CDR3 region has the DNA TGTGCCAGCAGCTCTAAGGGACAGTCAAATGAAAAACTGTTTTTT. It yields the protein CASSSKGQSNEKLFF.

This chain connects TRBV4-3 to TRBJ2-2; D uncertain. Trimming took 4 bases from V and 4 from J, leaving 16 bases between them. Germline assignment: CDR1 LGHNA and CDR2 YSLEER. The CDR3 has 16 amino acids. CDR3 region: CASSLQRNRATGELFF. The CDR3 DNA follows: TGCGCCAGCAGCCTCCAGAGGAATCGAGCCACCGGGGAGCTGTTTTTT.

The gene calls are TRBV7-9 and TRBJ1-1; D gene unclear. Germline V gene lookup returns CDR1 SEHNR and CDR2 FQNEAQ (reference sequence). Trimming pared 9 bases from V and 1 base from J, leaving 9 bases between. CDR3 length: 12 residues. This CDR3 reads CASLSGNTEAFF. CDR3 sequence (DNA): TGTGCCAGTCTTTCGGGGAACACTGAAGCTTTCTTT.

The sample holds one count of this clone. The chain uses TRBV7-9 and TRBJ2-2, with a possible D match to TRBD2 (6 bases). The CDR3 has 13 residues. V lost 4 bases and J 7 bases, leaving 10 bases between the germline ends. From germline, CDR1 is SEHNR and CDR2 FQNEAQ (reference sequence). The CDR3 here is CASSSQGGGELFF. The CDR3 DNA reads TGTGCCAGCAGCTCCCAGGGAGGCGGGGAGCTGTTTTTT.

The V gene is TRBV5-8, the J gene TRBJ2-1; D might be TRBD2 (5 bases). V lost 10 bases to trimming and J lost 7 bases, with 15 bases between them. This CDR3 contains 12 residues. CDR1 is SGHTS and CDR2 is YDEGEE in the germline V gene. The CDR3 sequence is CALERSLNEQFF. For the CDR3, the DNA is TGTGCCCTGGAGCGGAGCTTGAATGAGCAGTTCTTC.

The V and J genes are TRBV15 and TRBJ2-7, with TRBD1 matching over 10 bases. The V and J ends lost 5 bases and 4 bases, in that order; junction bases with no gene match: 5. Germline loops: CDR1 LNHNV, CDR2 YYDKDF (reference sequence). The CDR3 spans 14 residues. This chain's CDR3 is CATSSPDRGYEQYF. CDR3 bases: TGTGCCACCAGCTCGCCGGACAGGGGGTACGAGCAGTACTTC.

V and J are TRBV28 and TRBJ1-2, with 7 bases aligning to TRBD1. Germline V CDR1 and CDR2: MDHEN, SYDVKM. The CDR3 totals 13 residues. Trimming took 8 bases from V and 8 from J; bases not matched to a gene: 11. In DNA form, the CDR3 reads TGTGCCAGCGGGGGACAGCGGGCTGACGGCTACACCTTC. Translated: CASGGQRADGYTF.

This clone was recorded only once. The chain uses TRBV7-2 and TRBJ1-1; TRBD1 might be the D (5 bases). The CDR3 runs to 15 residues. Germline CDR1 SGHTA, CDR2 FQGNSA. Trimming stripped 0 bases from V and 5 bases from J, with 13 bases between. The CDR3 spells CASSLAQGARTEAFF. The DNA for the CDR3 is TGTGCCAGCAGCTTAGCGCAGGGCGCTCGGACTGAAGCTTTCTTT.

The gene calls are TRBV7-9 and TRBJ2-3; D ambiguous. The CDR3 covers 14 residues. Trimming took off 1 base at V and 0 bases at J, with 5 bases between the two ends. Germline V CDR1 and CDR2: SEHNR, FQNEAQ (reference sequence). DNA for the CDR3: TGTGCCAGCAGCTTAGAACAGAGCACAGATACGCAGTATTTT. It yields the protein CASSLEQSTDTQYF.